This T cell receptor beta chain was observed in a study of tumor T cells in aggressive B-cell lymphoma. The assay was immunoSEQ multiplex PCR, and TCRdb's table has in-frame clones only and misses some. The sample has 5,500 to 7,000 clones; over 65% are singletons. This clone was counted only a few times. Trimming cost V 4 bases and J 8 bases; bases outside gene matches: 5. Germline V gene data show CDR1 as SNHLY and CDR2 as FYNNEI. The CDR3 is made up of 13 amino acids. The V gene is TRBV2, the J gene TRBJ1-2; 9 bases line up with TRBD1. The sample consisted of tumor tissue. The TCR was taken from an adult with diffuse large B cell lymphoma. This CDR3 reads CASSGGQGWGYTF. The CDR3, as DNA: TGTGCCAGCAGTGGGGGACAGGGCTGGGGCTACACCTTC.